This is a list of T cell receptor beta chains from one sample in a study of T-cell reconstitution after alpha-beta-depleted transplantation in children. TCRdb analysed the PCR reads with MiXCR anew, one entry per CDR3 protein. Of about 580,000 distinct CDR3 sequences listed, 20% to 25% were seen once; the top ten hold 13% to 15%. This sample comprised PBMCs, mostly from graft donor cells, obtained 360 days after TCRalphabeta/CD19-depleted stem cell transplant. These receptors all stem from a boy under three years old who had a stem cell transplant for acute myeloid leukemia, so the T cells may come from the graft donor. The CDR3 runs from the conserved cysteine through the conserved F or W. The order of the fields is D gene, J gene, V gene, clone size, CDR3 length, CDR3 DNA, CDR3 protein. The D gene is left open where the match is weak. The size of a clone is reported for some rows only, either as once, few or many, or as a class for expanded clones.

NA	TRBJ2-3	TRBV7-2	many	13	TGTGCCAGCAGTTTAGCGCGGAGGGATACGCAGTATTTT	CASSLARRDTQYF
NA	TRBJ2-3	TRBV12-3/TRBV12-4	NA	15	TGTGCCAGCAGCCCCGCGGAACGATTAGCGGTTACGCAGTATTTT	CASSPAERLAVTQYF
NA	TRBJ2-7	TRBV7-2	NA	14	TGTGCCAGCAGCCCCCAATTTGGGTCCTACGAGCAGTACTTC	CASSPQFGSYEQYF
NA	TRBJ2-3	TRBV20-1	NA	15	TGCAGTGCTATGAGGGGGGGCCATTTAACAGATACGCAGTATTTT	CSAMRGGHLTDTQYF
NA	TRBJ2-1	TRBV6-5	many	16	TGTGCCAGCAGTTATCAAGAGGGATCGGCCCCCAATGAGCAGTTCTTC	CASSYQEGSAPNEQFF
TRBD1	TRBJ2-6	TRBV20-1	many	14	TGCAGTGTGGGGACAGGGCCGGGGGCCAACGTCCTGACTTTC	CSVGTGPGANVLTF
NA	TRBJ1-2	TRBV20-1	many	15	TGCAGTGCCCCAGGCCTAAGGGAAGGCAACTATGGCTACACCTTC	CSAPGLREGNYGYTF
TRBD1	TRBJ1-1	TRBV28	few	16	TGTGCCAGCAGTTCACATCCGGGACAGGGTGACACTGAAGCTTTCTTT	CASSSHPGQGDTEAFF
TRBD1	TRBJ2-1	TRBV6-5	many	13	TGTGCCAGCAAGCGGGACAGGGTCAATGAGCAGTTCTTC	CASKRDRVNEQFF
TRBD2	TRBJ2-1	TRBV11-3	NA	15	TGTGCCAGCAGCTCACCGGGACTAGCGGGCAATGAGCAGTTCTTC	CASSSPGLAGNEQFF
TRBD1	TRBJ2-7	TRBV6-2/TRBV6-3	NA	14	TGTGCCAGCAGTTGGACAGGAAGCTCCTACGAGCAGTACTTC	CASSWTGSSYEQYF
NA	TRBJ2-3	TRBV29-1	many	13	TGCAGCGTTGTTCCTAGCGGCACAGATACGCAGTATTTT	CSVVPSGTDTQYF
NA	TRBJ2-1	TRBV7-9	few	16	TGTGCCAGCAGCTTAGGCTTCCGGGGGGCGTACAATGAGCAGTTCTTC	CASSLGFRGAYNEQFF
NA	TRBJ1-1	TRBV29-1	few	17	TGCAGCGTTGAAGCCCCCGCTGACCGGGCCCCGAACACTGAAGCTTTCTTT	CSVEAPADRAPNTEAFF
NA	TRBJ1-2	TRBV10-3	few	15	TGTGCCATCAGTGAGATGGTCGACAGCCCTAAGGGCTACACCTTC	CAISEMVDSPKGYTF
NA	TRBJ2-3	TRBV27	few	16	TGTGCCAGCAGTTTAAAGACGGCGTCAGGAGCAGATACGCAGTATTTT	CASSLKTASGADTQYF
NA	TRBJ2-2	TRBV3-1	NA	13	TGTGCCAGCAGGGCCCCGGCCGGCGGGGAGCTGTTTTTT	CASRAPAGGELFF
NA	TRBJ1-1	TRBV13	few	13	TGTGCCAGCAGACGTTACTTGGGCACTGAAGCTTTCTTT	CASRRYLGTEAFF
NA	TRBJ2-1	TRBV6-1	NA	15	TGTGCCAGCAGTGGGACAGCCCGGGCAACAATTGAGCAGTTCTTC	CASSGTARATIEQFF
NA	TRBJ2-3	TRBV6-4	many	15	TGTGCCAGCAGTTTATCGGGACAAATCACAGATACGCAGTATTTT	CASSLSGQITDTQYF